These 26 T cell receptor beta chains were all obtained from the same sample, sequenced in a study of circulating and synovial CD4+ cells in juvenile arthritis. Some clones are missing from TCRdb's copy, which holds only in-frame ones; the method was immunoSEQ multiplex PCR. The sample lists fewer than 35,000 clones; around 93% were seen once. Sequencing was done on a sample of CD4+ T cells from blood. These receptors all stem from a human donor with juvenile idiopathic arthritis.

CDR3 amino acids: CASGLGLGADTQYF. In DNA, the CDR3 is TGTGCTAGTGGTTTGGGGCTAGGTGCAGATACGCAGTATTTT. The chain is built from TRBV12-5 and TRBJ2-3; no clear D gene. V lost 1 base and J lost 4, with 9 bases in between. There are 14 residues in the CDR3. Germline loops: CDR1 LGHNT, CDR2 FRNRAP.

A note on this clone: An end of the junction does not agree with germline; a read error may underlie this. CDR3: CASSSLAGASYEQCF. As DNA, the CDR3 is TGCGCCAGCAGCTCACTAGCGGGAGCCTCCTACGAGCAGTGCTTC. The chain employs TRBV5-1 and TRBJ2-7; 11 positions agree with TRBD2. There are 15 residues in the CDR3. The V gene's germline CDR1 is SGHRS and CDR2 YFSETQ.

The CDR3 sequence: CASSLRRDRESPLHF. CDR3 nucleotide sequence: TGTGCCAGCAGCTTACGCCGGGACAGGGAGTCACCCCTCCACTTT. This chain uses TRBV7-2 with TRBJ1-6, with 9 bases lining up with TRBD1. CDR3 length: 15 amino acids. Germline trimming cut 2 bases from V and 10 bases from J; bases unmatched to any gene: 6. CDR1 is SGHTA, CDR2 FQGNSA, per germline.

There are a few counts of this clone. The chain uses TRBV19 and TRBJ2-6, with a tentative D call TRBD1 (5 bases). The germline V gene has CDR1 LNHDA and CDR2 SQIVND (reference sequence). This CDR3 contains 13 residues. V lost 9 bases, J lost 0 bases, and 6 bases lay in between. DNA of the CDR3: TGTGCCAGCAGGGCCTCTGGGGCCAACGTCCTGACTTTC. Protein product: CASRASGANVLTF.

The chain employs TRBV9 and TRBJ1-2; 7 nucleotides agree with TRBD1. CDR1 SGDLS and CDR2 YYNGEE come from the germline V gene. Trimming removed 3 bases from V and 3 bases from J; junction bases left unmatched: 5. The CDR3 length is 14 residues. CDR3 amino acids: CASSAGQVYYGYTF. CDR3 DNA: TGTGCCAGCAGCGCCGGACAGGTGTACTATGGCTACACCTTC. The full variable domain, its missing parts supplied by reference TRBV9 and TRBJ1-2, is DSGVTQTPKHLITATGQRVTLRCSPRSGDLSVYWYQQSLDQGLQFLIQYYNGEERAKGNILERFSAQQFPDLHSELNLSSLELGDSALYFCASSAGQVYYGYTFGSGTRLTVV.

The gene calls are TRBV6-5 and TRBJ2-1; D is possibly TRBD1 (5 bases). Germline CDR1 and CDR2: MNHEY and SVGAGI. The CDR3 sequence is 15 residues long. The V end lost 2 bases, the J end lost 3 bases, and 11 bases lay between the germline ends. The CDR3 bases are TGTGCCAGCAGTTACACGCCAGGGCACTACAATGAGCAGTTCTTC. This translates into CASSYTPGHYNEQFF.

This sequence joins TRBV30 and TRBJ1-2, with TRBD1 as a possible D gene (5 bases). Germline V gene data show CDR1 as GTSNPN and CDR2 as SVGIG (reference sequence). The CDR3 runs 11 residues. Trimming shortened V by 2 bases and J by 8 bases, and 9 bases separated the two germline ends. CDR3 coding DNA: TGTGCCTGGAGTCGAGACAGCGGCTACACCTTC. The encoded protein is CAWSRDSGYTF.

This clone appeared a single time. This rearrangement joins TRBV11-2 to TRBJ2-3; a possible D gene is TRBD2 (6 bases). Germline CDR1 reads SGHAT; CDR2 reads FQNNGV. The V and J ends lost 1 base and 5 bases respectively, with 13 bases between them. The CDR3 runs to 15 residues. The CDR3 DNA reads TGTGCCAGCAGCTTAGGTTCACTAGCTATAGATACGCAGTATTTT. Translation: CASSLGSLAIDTQYF.

This rearrangement joins TRBV2 to TRBJ1-5, with 8 bases lining up with TRBD1. Germline V gene sequence: CDR1 SNHLY, CDR2 FYNNEI. V gave up 7 bases and J gave up 2 bases; unmatched junction bases: 4. This CDR3 spans 14 amino acids. CDR3 region: CASKDREGNQPQHF. In nucleotides, the CDR3 is TGTGCCAGCAAGGACAGGGAGGGCAATCAGCCCCAGCATTTT.

The chain uses TRBV6-1 and TRBJ1-4; D may be TRBD1 (6 bases). CDR1 is MNHNS, CDR2 SASEGT, per germline. The CDR3 runs 13 residues. The V end was cut by 10 bases, the J end by 8 bases, with 17 bases between. Here the CDR3 DNA reads TGTGCCACCCAGACAGGATCAAACGAAAAACTGTTTTTT. Protein sequence: CATQTGSNEKLFF.

V is TRBV9 and J is TRBJ2-2; 12 bases align to TRBD2. This CDR3 is built from 16 residues. J was trimmed by 6 bases and V by 4 bases; bases with no gene match: 7. Looked up from germline, CDR1 is SGDLS and CDR2 is YYNGEE. The CDR3 sequence: CASSPRLAGDPGELFF. The CDR3 region has the DNA TGTGCCAGCAGCCCCCGACTAGCGGGAGATCCCGGGGAGCTGTTTTTT. Supplemented by reference TRBV9 and TRBJ2-2, the full variable domain reads DSGVTQTPKHLITATGQRVTLRCSPRSGDLSVYWYQQSLDQGLQFLIQYYNGEERAKGNILERFSAQQFPDLHSELNLSSLELGDSALYFCASSPRLAGDPGELFFGEGSRLTVL.

Here the CDR3 reads CASSSPSGTGTGELFF. CDR3 sequence (DNA): TGTGCCAGCAGTTCACCATCCGGGACAGGAACCGGGGAGCTGTTTTTT. This rearrangement joins TRBV28 to TRBJ2-2, with 8 nucleotides matching TRBD1. Trimming took 4 bases from V and 5 from J; bases not matched to a gene: 9. The CDR3 totals 16 residues. The germline V gene has CDR1 MDHEN and CDR2 SYDVKM. The entire variable domain, with the rest obtained from reference TRBV28 and TRBJ2-2, is as follows: DVKVTQSSRYLVKRTGEKVFLECVQDMDHENMFWYRQDPGLGLRLIYFSYDVKMKEKGDIPEGYSVSREKKERFSLILESASTNQTSMYLCASSSPSGTGTGELFFGEGSRLTVL.

The chain employs TRBV2 and TRBJ1-2; maybe TRBD1 (6 bases). V was shortened by 3 bases and J by 1 base, with 12 bases between the two germline ends. Germline V gene data show CDR1 as SNHLY and CDR2 as FYNNEI. The CDR3 runs to 15 residues. The chain's CDR3 is CASSDPGGINYGYTF. Written as DNA, the CDR3 is TGTGCCAGCAGTGACCCGGGGGGCATTAACTATGGCTACACCTTC.

This clone was counted between two and nine times. The chain links TRBV4-1 to TRBJ2-2, with D unclear. Trimming removed 4 bases from V and 8 bases from J, with 11 bases in between. The CDR3 loop spans 13 amino acids. Looked up from germline, CDR1 is MGHRA and CDR2 is YSYEKL. This CDR3 reads CASSLREPGELFF. For the CDR3, the DNA is TGCGCCAGCAGCCTACGAGAACCGGGGGAGCTGTTTTTT.

This rearrangement joins TRBV10-1 to TRBJ2-5; D possibly corresponds to TRBD1 (6 bases). CDR1 and CDR2 (germline): WNHNN, SYGVQD (reference sequence). This CDR3 contains 14 residues. Trimming took off 0 bases at V and 5 bases at J, with 10 bases between the two ends. The chain's CDR3 is CASSESGHLETQYF. The CDR3 region has the DNA TGCGCCAGCAGTGAGTCGGGACATCTGGAGACCCAGTACTTC.

This chain joins TRBV29-1 and TRBJ2-7, with TRBD1 matching over 7 bases. Unmatched junction bases numbered 8, after V lost 0 bases and J lost 3 bases. The CDR3 spans 15 residues. The germline gives CDR1 SQVTM, CDR2 ANQGSEA. The CDR3 protein is CSVEDLGGNYYEQYF. CDR3 DNA: TGCAGCGTTGAAGATCTAGGGGGCAACTACTACGAGCAGTACTTC.

This clone is a singleton in its sample. The chain couples TRBV30 to TRBJ2-4; D is undetermined. V lost 0 bases and J 3 bases, leaving 6 bases between the germline ends. Germline assignment: CDR1 GTSNPN and CDR2 SVGIG (reference sequence). This CDR3 has 13 amino acids. CDR3 sequence: CAWSVTVKNIQYF. CDR3 nucleotides: TGTGCCTGGAGTGTAACAGTCAAAAACATTCAGTACTTC.

J is TRBJ1-2 and V is TRBV19; D is undetermined. The CDR3 is 15 residues long. In germline, CDR1 is LNHDA, CDR2 SQIVND (reference sequence). V lost 8 bases, J lost 5 bases, and 21 bases lay in between. The CDR3 region is CASHTAKRSGYGYTF. The CDR3 DNA sequence: TGTGCCAGTCACACAGCCAAACGCTCTGGGTATGGCTACACCTTC.

The chain is built from TRBV4-2 and TRBJ2-3, with 8 bases fitting TRBD2. With V trimmed by 0 bases and J by 5 bases, 13 bases remained unmatched. Germline CDR1 LGHNA, CDR2 YNFKEQ. This CDR3 contains 18 residues. The CDR3 reads CASSQDRRQRELLDTQYF. The CDR3 DNA follows: TGTGCCAGCAGCCAAGATAGGAGGCAGCGGGAGTTATTAGATACGCAGTATTTT.

The chain links TRBV7-2 to TRBJ2-7, with a possible D match to TRBD1 (6 bases). V lost 6 bases, J lost 3 bases, and 12 bases lay in between. This CDR3 is built from 13 residues. CDR1 is SGHTA and CDR2 is FQGNSA in the germline V gene. CDR3 coding DNA: TGTGCCAGCAGTACGACAGGTCTCTACGAGCAGTACTTC. Translated, it gives CASSTTGLYEQYF. Using reference TRBV7-2 and TRBJ2-7 for the parts outside the CDR3, the full variable domain is GAGVSQSPSNKVTEKGKDVELRCDPISGHTALYWYRQSLGQGLEFLIYFQGNSAPDKSGLPSDRFSAERTGGSVSTLTIQRTQQEDSAVYLCASSTTGLYEQYFGPGTRLTVT.

The rearrangement uses TRBV7-2 and TRBJ2-2; TRBD2 is a possible D gene (6 bases). V shed 5 bases and J shed 4 bases, with 14 bases lying between them. From germline, CDR1 is SGHTA and CDR2 FQGNSA. The CDR3 totals 15 residues. CDR3 sequence: CASSRSSGLTGELFF. The DNA for the CDR3 is TGTGCCAGCAGCCGGAGTAGCGGCCTCACCGGGGAGCTGTTTTTT.

The rearrangement uses TRBV5-1 and TRBJ1-1; 10 positions agree with TRBD1. Trimming at V came to 2 bases and at J to 1 base, leaving 17 bases not matched to a gene. The CDR3 runs to 20 residues. Germline CDR1 reads SGHRS; CDR2 reads YFSETQ. CDR3 bases: TGCGCCAGCAGCTTACTTCAAACCGGGACAGGGGTTCCTGGGAACACTGAAGCTTTCTTT. It encodes CASSLLQTGTGVPGNTEAFF.

This chain joins TRBV5-6 and TRBJ1-2, with D possibly being TRBD1 (5 bases). The CDR3 length is 15 residues. Trimming stripped 2 bases from V and 3 bases from J, with 14 bases between. Germline values: CDR1 SGHDT, CDR2 YYEEEE. This chain's CDR3 is CASSFDYRQHYGYTF. The CDR3 coding sequence is TGTGCCAGCAGCTTTGATTACAGGCAACACTATGGCTACACCTTC.

The genes are TRBV5-4 and TRBJ2-5; perhaps TRBD1 as D (5 bases). There are 13 residues in the CDR3. V lost 1 base to trimming and J lost 2 bases, with 6 bases between them. Germline CDR1 SGHNT, CDR2 YYREEE (reference sequence). The CDR3 region is CASSLRQQETQYF. DNA for the CDR3: TGTGCCAGCAGCTTGCGACAGCAAGAGACCCAGTACTTC.

The chain recombines TRBV9 with TRBJ2-1; D call uncertain. V shed 4 bases and J shed 0 bases, with 11 bases lying between them. CDR3 length equals 15 residues. CDR1 and CDR2 (germline): SGDLS, YYNGEE. CDR3 DNA: TGTGCCAGCAGCCCTCCAGCTAGCTCCTACAATGAGCAGTTCTTC. Protein sequence: CASSPPASSYNEQFF.

V is TRBV7-2 and J is TRBJ2-3, with D possibly matching TRBD1 (5 bases). CDR1 SGHTA and CDR2 FQGNSA come from the germline V gene. V was clipped by 2 bases and J by 6 bases, with 9 bases between them. The CDR3 is 13 residues long. CDR3 amino acids: CASSLSPGDTQYF. The CDR3 DNA reads TGTGCCAGCAGCTTAAGCCCAGGGGATACGCAGTATTTT.